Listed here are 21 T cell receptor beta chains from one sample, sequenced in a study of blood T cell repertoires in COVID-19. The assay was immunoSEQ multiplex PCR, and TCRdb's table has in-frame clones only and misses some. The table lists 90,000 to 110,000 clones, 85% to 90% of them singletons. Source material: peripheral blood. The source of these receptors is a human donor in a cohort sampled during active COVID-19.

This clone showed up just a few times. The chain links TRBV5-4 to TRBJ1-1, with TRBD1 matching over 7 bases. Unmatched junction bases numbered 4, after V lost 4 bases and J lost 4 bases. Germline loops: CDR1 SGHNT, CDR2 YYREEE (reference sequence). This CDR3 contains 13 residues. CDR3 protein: CASSMDRITEAFF. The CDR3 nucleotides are TGTGCCAGCAGCATGGACAGGATCACTGAAGCTTTCTTT.

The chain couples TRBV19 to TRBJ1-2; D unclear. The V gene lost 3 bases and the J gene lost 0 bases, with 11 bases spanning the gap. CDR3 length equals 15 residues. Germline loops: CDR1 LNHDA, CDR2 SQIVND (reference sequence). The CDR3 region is CASSIGVLANYGYTF. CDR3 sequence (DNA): TGTGCCAGTAGTATTGGAGTTCTAGCTAACTATGGCTACACCTTC. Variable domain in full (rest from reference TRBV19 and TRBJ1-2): DGGITQSPKYLFRKEGQNVTLSCEQNLNHDAMYWYRQDPGQGLRLIYYSQIVNDFQKGDIAEGYSVSREKKESFPLTVTSAQKNPTAFYLCASSIGVLANYGYTFGSGTRLTVV.

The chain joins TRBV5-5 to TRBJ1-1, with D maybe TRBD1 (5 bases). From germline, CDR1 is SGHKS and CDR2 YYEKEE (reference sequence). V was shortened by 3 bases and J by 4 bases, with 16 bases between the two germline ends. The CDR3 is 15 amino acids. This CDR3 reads CASSWRSWGVTEAFF. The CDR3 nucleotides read TGTGCCAGCAGCTGGCGTAGCTGGGGGGTCACTGAAGCTTTCTTT.

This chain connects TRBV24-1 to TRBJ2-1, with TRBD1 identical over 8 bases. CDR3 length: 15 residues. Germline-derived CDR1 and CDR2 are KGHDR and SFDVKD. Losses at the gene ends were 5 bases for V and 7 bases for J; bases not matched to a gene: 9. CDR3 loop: CATSVRGQATNEQFF. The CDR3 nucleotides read TGTGCCACCAGTGTGCGGGGACAGGCCACGAATGAGCAGTTCTTC.

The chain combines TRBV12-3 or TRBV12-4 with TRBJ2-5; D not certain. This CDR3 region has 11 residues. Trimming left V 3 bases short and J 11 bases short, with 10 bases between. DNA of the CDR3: TGTGCCAGCAGTTTGGGCGATTTACAGTACTTC. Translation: CASSLGDLQYF.

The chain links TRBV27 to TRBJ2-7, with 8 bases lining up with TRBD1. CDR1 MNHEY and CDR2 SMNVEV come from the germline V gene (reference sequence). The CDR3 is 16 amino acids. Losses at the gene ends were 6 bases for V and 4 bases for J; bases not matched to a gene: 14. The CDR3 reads CASSRSTGETYYEQYF. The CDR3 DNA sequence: TGTGCCAGCAGCAGATCGACAGGGGAGACCTATTACGAGCAGTACTTC.

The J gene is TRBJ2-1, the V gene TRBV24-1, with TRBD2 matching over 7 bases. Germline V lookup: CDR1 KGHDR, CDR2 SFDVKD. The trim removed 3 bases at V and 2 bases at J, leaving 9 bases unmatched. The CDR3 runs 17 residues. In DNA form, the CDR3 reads TGTGCCACCAGTGATGGTCGCGGGAGCGCGGCCTACAATGAGCAGTTCTTC. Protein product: CATSDGRGSAAYNEQFF.

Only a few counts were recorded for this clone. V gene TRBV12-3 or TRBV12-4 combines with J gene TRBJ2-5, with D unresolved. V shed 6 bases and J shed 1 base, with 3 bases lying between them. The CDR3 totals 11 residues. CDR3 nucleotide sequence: TGTGCCAGCAGCCTCCAAGAGACCCAGTACTTC. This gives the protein CASSLQETQYF.

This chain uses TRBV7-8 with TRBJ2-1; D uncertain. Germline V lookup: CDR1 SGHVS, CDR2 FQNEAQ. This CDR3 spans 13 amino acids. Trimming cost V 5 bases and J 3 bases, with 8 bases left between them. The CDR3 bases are TGTGCCAGCAGCCTTGACAACTACAATGAGCAGTTCTTC. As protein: CASSLDNYNEQFF.

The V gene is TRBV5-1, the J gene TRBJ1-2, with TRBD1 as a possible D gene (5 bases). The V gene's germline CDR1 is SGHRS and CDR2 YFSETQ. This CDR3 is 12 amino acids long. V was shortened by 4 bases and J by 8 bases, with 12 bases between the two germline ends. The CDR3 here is CASSHDSPGYTF. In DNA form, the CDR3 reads TGCGCCAGCAGCCATGACAGTCCGGGCTACACCTTC.

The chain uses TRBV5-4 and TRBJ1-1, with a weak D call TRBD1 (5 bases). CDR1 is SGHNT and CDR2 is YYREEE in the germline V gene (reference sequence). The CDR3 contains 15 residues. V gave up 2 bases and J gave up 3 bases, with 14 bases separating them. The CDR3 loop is CASSLDTGLYTEAFF. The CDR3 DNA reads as TGTGCCAGCAGCTTAGACACAGGATTGTACACTGAAGCTTTCTTT.

The chain's CDR3 is CASSQTGVYGYTF. The DNA of the CDR3 is TGTGCCAGCAGTCAGACAGGGGTCTATGGCTACACCTTC. The chain is built from TRBV12-3 or TRBV12-4 and TRBJ1-2; 8 bases are a match to TRBD1. This CDR3 has 13 residues. J was trimmed by 4 bases and V by 5 bases; bases with no gene match: 3.

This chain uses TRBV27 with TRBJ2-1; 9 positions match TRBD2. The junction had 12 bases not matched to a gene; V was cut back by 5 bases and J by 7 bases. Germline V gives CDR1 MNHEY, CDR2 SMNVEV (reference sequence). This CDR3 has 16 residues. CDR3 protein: CASSPPVGTSLNEQFF. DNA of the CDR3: TGTGCCAGCAGTCCCCCGGTCGGGACTAGCTTGAATGAGCAGTTCTTC.

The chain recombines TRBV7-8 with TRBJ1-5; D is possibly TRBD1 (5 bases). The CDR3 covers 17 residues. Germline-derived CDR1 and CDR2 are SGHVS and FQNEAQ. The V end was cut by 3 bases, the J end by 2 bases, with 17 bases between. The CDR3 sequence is CASSFGTTGGGNQPQHF. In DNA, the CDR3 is TGTGCCAGCAGCTTCGGGACTACAGGCGGGGGCAATCAGCCCCAGCATTTT.

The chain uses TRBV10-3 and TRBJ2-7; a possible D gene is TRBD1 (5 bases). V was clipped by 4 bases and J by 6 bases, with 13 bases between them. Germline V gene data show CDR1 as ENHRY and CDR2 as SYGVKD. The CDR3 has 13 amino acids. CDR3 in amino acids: CAISVGHPGEQYF. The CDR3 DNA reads TGTGCCATCAGTGTAGGACATCCGGGCGAGCAGTACTTC.

CDR3 nucleotides: TGTGCCAGCAGCGTAACATGGACAGCCAATGAGCAGTTCTTC. Protein: CASSVTWTANEQFF. The rearrangement uses TRBV9 and TRBJ2-1; D might be TRBD1 (6 bases). The CDR3 extends over 14 amino acids. Per germline, CDR1 SGDLS and CDR2 YYNGEE. V was shortened by 1 base and J by 6 bases, with 11 bases between the two germline ends.

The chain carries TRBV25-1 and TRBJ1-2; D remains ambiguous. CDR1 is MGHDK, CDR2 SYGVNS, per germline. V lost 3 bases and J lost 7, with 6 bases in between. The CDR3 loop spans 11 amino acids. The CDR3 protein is CASSDVFGYTF. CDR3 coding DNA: TGTGCCAGCAGTGACGTATTTGGCTACACCTTC.

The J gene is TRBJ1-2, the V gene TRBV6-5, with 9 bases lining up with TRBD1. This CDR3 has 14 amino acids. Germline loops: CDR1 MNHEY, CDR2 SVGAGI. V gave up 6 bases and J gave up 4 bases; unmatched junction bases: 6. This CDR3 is CASRRGQGVYGYTF. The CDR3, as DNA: TGTGCCAGCAGACGGGGACAGGGAGTCTATGGCTACACCTTC.

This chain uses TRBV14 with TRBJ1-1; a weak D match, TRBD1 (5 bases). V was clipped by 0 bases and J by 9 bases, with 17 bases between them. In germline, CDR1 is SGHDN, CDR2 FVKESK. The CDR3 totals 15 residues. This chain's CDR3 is CASSQEMGRGPKAFF. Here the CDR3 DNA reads TGTGCCAGCAGCCAAGAGATGGGGAGGGGTCCTAAAGCTTTCTTT.

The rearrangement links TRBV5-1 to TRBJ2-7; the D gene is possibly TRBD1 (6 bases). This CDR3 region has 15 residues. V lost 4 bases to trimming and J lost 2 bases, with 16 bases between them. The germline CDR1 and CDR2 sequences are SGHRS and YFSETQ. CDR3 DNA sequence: TGCGCCAGCAGCCTAACGACAGGACCCACCTACGAGCAGTACTTC. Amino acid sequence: CASSLTTGPTYEQYF.

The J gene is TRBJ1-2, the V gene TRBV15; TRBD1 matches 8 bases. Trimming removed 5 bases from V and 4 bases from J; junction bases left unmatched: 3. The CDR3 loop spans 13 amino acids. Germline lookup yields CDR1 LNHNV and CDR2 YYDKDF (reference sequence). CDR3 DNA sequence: TGTGCCACCAGCTACGGACAGGGCTATGGCTACACCTTC. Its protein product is CATSYGQGYGYTF.